These T cell receptor beta chains were read from a single sample in a study of human T cells and chemical hapten exposure. TCRdb passed the RACE reads through MiXCR, listing each CDR3 protein once. There are over 300,000 distinct CDR3 sequences in the sample; around 5.5% occur only once, and 2% to 3% lies in the top ten. The sample consisted of whole blood, taken in connection with sensitization to the hapten diphenylcyclopropenone (DPC). The source is a woman aged 50 to 60 with alopecia areata. Some clones in this sample may be carry-over from other donors' samples. Both conserved end residues are part of each CDR3. D genes are given only for firm matches. Clone sizes are given selectively: once, few, many, or a class where the clone is expanded.

d_gene | j_gene | abundance | v_gene | CDR3aa | CDR3nt
NA | TRBJ2-3 | NA | TRBV19 | CASSIRLGGGADTQYF | TGTGCCAGTAGTATAAGATTAGGAGGGGGAGCAGATACGCAGTATTTT
TRBD1 | TRBJ1-5 | many | TRBV29-1 | CSVQGASNQPQHF | TGCAGCGTGCAGGGGGCTAGCAATCAGCCCCAGCATTTT
TRBD1 | TRBJ2-1 | NA | TRBV19 | CASRSGQGVSSGEQFF | TGTGCCAGTAGGAGCGGACAGGGGGTATCCTCGGGTGAGCAGTTCTTC
NA | TRBJ2-1 | many | TRBV7-9 | CASSLVGADEQFF | TGTGCCAGCAGCTTAGTGGGGGCCGATGAGCAGTTCTTC
NA | TRBJ2-3 | NA | TRBV7-6 | CASSRAADTQYF | TGTGCCAGCAGCCGGGCAGCAGATACGCAGTATTTT
TRBD2 | TRBJ2-3 | many | TRBV2 | CASSYPGGPRDTQYF | TGTGCCAGCAGTTACCCGGGGGGGCCAAGAGATACGCAGTATTTT
NA | TRBJ2-7 | many | TRBV1 | CTSSQDRGESPLEQKYF | TGCACCAGCAGCCAAGATAGGGGGGAATCGCCACTTGAGCAGAAGTACTTC
NA | TRBJ2-3 | few | TRBV7-8 | CASKKRGATDTQYF | TGTGCCAGCAAAAAAAGAGGGGCAACAGATACGCAGTATTTT
TRBD2 | TRBJ2-7 | many | TRBV28 | CASSLPGSGGEQYF | TGTGCCAGCAGCCTACCCGGGAGCGGGGGGGAGCAGTACTTC
TRBD1 | TRBJ1-6 | few | TRBV9 | CASSRDSPSALHF | TGTGCCAGCAGCCGGGACAGCCCCTCGGCCCTCCACTTT
NA | TRBJ2-7 | many | TRBV5-1 | CASSPGPGEEQYF | TGCGCCAGCAGCCCGGGTCCTGGCGAGGAGCAGTACTTC
NA | TRBJ2-7 | many | TRBV6-2/TRBV6-3 | CASSYGVGFYEQYF | TGTGCCAGCAGTTACGGGGTCGGATTCTACGAGCAGTACTTC
TRBD2 | TRBJ2-1 | few | TRBV6-2/TRBV6-3 | CASSYIRGRSHNEQFF | TGTGCCAGCAGTTACATCCGCGGGAGGTCCCACAATGAGCAGTTCTTC
NA | TRBJ2-3 | many | TRBV7-2 | CASSLNGAGTTDTQYF | TGTGCCAGCAGCTTAAACGGTGCGGGAACCACAGATACGCAGTATTTT
TRBD1 | TRBJ1-6 | many | TRBV20-1 | CSAGRGVASPLHF | TGCAGTGCTGGCAGGGGGGTCGCTTCACCCCTCCACTTT
NA | TRBJ1-5 | few | TRBV12-3/TRBV12-4 | CASSFRAPNQPQHF | TGTGCCAGCAGTTTTAGGGCCCCAAATCAGCCCCAGCATTTT
TRBD1 | TRBJ2-2 | NA | TRBV12-3/TRBV12-4 | CASLHTGEGGELFF | TGTGCCAGCCTCCATACAGGGGAAGGCGGGGAGCTGTTTTTT
NA | TRBJ1-2 | many | TRBV20-1 | CSAPEISYTF | TGCAGTGCTCCAGAGATAAGCTACACCTTC
NA | TRBJ2-1 | few | TRBV9 | CASSATGASSYNEQFF | TGTGCCAGCAGCGCTACGGGGGCGAGCTCCTACAATGAGCAGTTCTTC
NA | TRBJ1-1 | many | TRBV7-2 | CASSLQKSEAFF | TGTGCCAGCAGCCTCCAGAAGTCTGAAGCTTTCTTT
TRBD2 | TRBJ2-2 | NA | TRBV6-1 | CASSQLAAIGTGELFF | TGTGCCAGCAGCCAACTAGCGGCCATTGGGACCGGGGAGCTGTTTTTT
TRBD2 | TRBJ2-7 | many | TRBV6-5 | CASSPSGGGPYEQYF | TGTGCCAGCAGCCCCAGCGGGGGAGGACCCTACGAGCAGTACTTC